The source of this T cell receptor (beta chain) is a study of a mutant IDH1 vaccine in newly diagnosed glioma. About the study: The sex distribution of treated patients was 62.5% male and roughly 38% female, with a mean age of roughly 40 years.

Points from the study as a whole: There seemed to be no relation between pseudoprogression and changes in top peripheral T cell clonotypes.

Repertoires were generated with immunoSEQ multiplex PCR, while TCRdb's copy carries only in-frame clones and drops some. The sample records about 69,000 clones, 80% to 90% being singletons. Time point indicated: baseline, week 1 (first vaccination visit). Treatment described: pre-vaccination baseline after standard-of-care therapy. Per the germline V gene, CDR1 is MNHNY and CDR2 is SVGAGI (reference sequence). The length of the CDR3 is 15 residues. V trimming: 7 bases; J trimming: 2 bases; junction bases outside the gene matches: 8. Worth noting for this clone: Its cognate antigen is unknown.

The V and J genes are TRBV6-6 and TRBJ2-3; 8 nucleotides align to TRBD1. The sample consisted of PBMCs, taken from a glioma patient treated with radiotherapy, temozolomide or both. This TCR was recovered from a young man with glioma. CDR3 coding DNA: TGTGCCAGCACCCGACAGGGGATTTTCACAGATACGCAGTATTTT. Translated, it gives CASTRQGIFTDTQYF.